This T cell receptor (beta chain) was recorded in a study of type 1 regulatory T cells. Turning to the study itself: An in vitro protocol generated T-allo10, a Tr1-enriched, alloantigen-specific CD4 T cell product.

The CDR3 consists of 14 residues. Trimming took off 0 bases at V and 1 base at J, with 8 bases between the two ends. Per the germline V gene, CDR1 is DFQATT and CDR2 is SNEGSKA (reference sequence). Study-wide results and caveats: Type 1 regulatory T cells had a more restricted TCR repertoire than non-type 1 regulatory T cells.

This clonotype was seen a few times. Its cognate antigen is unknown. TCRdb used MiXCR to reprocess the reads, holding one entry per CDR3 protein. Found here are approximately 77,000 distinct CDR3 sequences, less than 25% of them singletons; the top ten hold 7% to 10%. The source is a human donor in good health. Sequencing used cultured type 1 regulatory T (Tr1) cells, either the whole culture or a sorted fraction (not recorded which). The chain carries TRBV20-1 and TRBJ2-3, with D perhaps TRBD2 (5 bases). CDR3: CSARDGVGTDTQYF. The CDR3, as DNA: TGCAGTGCTAGAGACGGGGTCGGCACAGATACGCAGTATTTT.